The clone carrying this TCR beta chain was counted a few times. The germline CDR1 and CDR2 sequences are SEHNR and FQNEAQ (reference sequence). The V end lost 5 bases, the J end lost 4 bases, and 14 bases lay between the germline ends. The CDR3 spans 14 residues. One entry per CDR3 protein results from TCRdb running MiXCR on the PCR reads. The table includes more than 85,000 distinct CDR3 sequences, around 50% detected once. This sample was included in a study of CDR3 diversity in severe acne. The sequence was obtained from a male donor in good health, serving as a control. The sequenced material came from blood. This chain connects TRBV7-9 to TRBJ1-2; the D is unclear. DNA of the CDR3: TGTGCCAGCAGCCTTTCGGCTGTTGCCTATGGCTACACCTTC. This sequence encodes CASSLSAVAYGYTF.